The TCR beta chain described here comes from a study of patients and donors after allogeneic stem cell transplantation. The CDR3 is 16 residues long. Germline V gives CDR1 SGHRS, CDR2 YFSETQ. V was clipped by 0 bases and J by 6 bases, with 15 bases between them. In TCRdb, the RT-PCR reads were re-called with MiXCR into one record per CDR3 protein. This sample carries tens of thousands of distinct CDR3 sequences, roughly 30% of them seen once, and the ten largest clones take 55% to 75%. The receptor comes from a human donor who was either an allogeneic HSCT recipient or a stem cell or donor lymphocyte infusion donor (not recorded which). It is not recorded whose cells these are; they may come from a transplant donor. The chain links TRBV5-1 to TRBJ1-4; D uncertain. Sequencing was carried out using blood, either unsorted or a sorted T cell fraction (not recorded which). The CDR3 here is CASSLVSAEIDEKLFF. The CDR3 region has the DNA TGCGCCAGCAGCTTGGTGTCGGCGGAGATTGATGAAAAACTGTTTTTT.